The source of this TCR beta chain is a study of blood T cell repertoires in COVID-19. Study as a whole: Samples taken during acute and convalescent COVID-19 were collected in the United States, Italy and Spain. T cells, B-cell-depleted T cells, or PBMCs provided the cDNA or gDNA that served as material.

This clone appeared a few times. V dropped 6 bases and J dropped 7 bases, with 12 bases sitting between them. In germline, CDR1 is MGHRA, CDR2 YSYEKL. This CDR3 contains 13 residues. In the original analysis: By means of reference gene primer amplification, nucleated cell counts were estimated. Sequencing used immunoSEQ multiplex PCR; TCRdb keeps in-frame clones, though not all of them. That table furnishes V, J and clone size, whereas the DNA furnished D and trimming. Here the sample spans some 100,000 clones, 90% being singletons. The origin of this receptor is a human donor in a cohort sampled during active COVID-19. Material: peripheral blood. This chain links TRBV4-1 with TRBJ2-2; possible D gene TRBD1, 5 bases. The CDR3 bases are TGCGCCAGCAGTGCAGGGTCCGGCGGGGAGCTGTTTTTT. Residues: CASSAGSGGELFF.